These T cell receptor beta chains were read from a single sample in a study of T cell responses to AZD1222 COVID-19 vaccine. Sequencing used immunoSEQ multiplex PCR; TCRdb keeps in-frame clones, though not all of them. Counted here are under 200,000 clones, roughly 94% occurring once; the ten biggest clones make up around 4.5%. Sequencing was performed on peripheral blood, taken on day 0 of MenACWY control vaccination. The receptors derive from an adult in good health. The CDR3 runs from the conserved cysteine through the conserved F or W. Each record gives: J gene, V gene, clone size, D gene, CDR3 protein, CDR3 DNA. The D gene is left open where the match is weak. Clone size is given for some rows only: seen once, a few or many times, or a class if the clone is expanded.

TRBJ2-3,TRBV19,NA,NA,CASSKSAGPADTQYF,TGTGCCAGTAGTAAGTCAGCCGGGCCGGCAGATACGCAGTATTTT
TRBJ2-7,TRBV4-3,NA,NA,CASSQQLNYEQYF,TGCGCCAGCAGCCAACAATTAAACTACGAGCAGTACTTC
TRBJ1-4,TRBV3-1/TRBV3-2,NA,NA,CASSPRTVPTGEKLFF,TGTGCCAGCAGCCCGCGCACAGTGCCAACGGGTGAAAAACTGTTTTTT
TRBJ2-7,TRBV7-8,few,NA,CASSSRDAEGQYF,TGTGCCAGCAGCTCGCGGGACGCCGAAGGGCAGTACTTC
TRBJ1-5,TRBV25-1,NA,NA,CASSGPGSNQPQHF,TGTGCCAGCAGTGGCCCAGGGAGCAATCAGCCCCAGCATTTT
TRBJ2-2,TRBV5-1,NA,TRBD2,CASSLGLAGGINTGELFF,TGCGCCAGCAGCTTAGGACTAGCGGGAGGGATTAACACCGGGGAGCTGTTTTTT
TRBJ1-1,TRBV24-1,NA,NA,CATRSLGEHTEAFF,TGTGCCACCAGGTCGCTCGGTGAACACACTGAAGCTTTCTTT
TRBJ1-1,TRBV6-5,NA,NA,CASAATANTEAFF,TGTGCCAGCGCGGCGACAGCGAACACTGAAGCTTTCTTT
TRBJ1-2,TRBV18,once,NA,CASSPPPDLRGYTF,TGTGCCAGCTCACCACCCCCGGACCTAAGGGGCTACACCTTC
TRBJ2-7,TRBV29-1,NA,NA,CSVEATEPYEQYF,TGCAGCGTTGAAGCCACAGAGCCCTACGAGCAGTACTTC